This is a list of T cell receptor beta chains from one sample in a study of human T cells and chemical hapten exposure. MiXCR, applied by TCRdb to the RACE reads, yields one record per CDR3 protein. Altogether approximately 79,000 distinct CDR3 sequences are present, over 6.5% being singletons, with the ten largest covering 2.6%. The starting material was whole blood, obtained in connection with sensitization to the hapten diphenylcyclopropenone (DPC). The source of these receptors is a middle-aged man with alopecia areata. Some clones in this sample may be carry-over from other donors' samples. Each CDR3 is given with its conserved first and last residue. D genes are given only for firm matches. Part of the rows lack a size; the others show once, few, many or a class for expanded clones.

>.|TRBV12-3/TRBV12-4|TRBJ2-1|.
CARSLSSYNEQFF
TGTGCCAGAAGTTTAAGCTCCTACAATGAGCAGTTCTTC
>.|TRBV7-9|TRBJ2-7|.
CASSSSVLQAYEQYF
TGTGCCAGCAGCTCCTCCGTATTACAGGCCTACGAGCAGTACTTC
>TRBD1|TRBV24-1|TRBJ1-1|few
CATIGTGGEAFF
TGTGCCACCATTGGGACAGGGGGTGAAGCTTTCTTT
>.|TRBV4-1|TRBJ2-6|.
CASSPPPSGERSGANVLTF
TGCGCCAGCAGCCCCCCCCCGTCAGGAGAGCGATCTGGGGCCAACGTCCTGACTTTC
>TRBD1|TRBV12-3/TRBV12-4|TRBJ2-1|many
CASSLDRGAEQFF
TGTGCCAGCAGTTTAGACAGGGGGGCTGAGCAGTTCTTC
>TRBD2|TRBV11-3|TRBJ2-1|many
CASSPPTLAGGPNEQFF
TGTGCCAGCAGCCCACCCACCCTAGCGGGAGGGCCCAATGAGCAGTTCTTC
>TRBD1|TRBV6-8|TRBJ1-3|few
CASSAREPDRDNSGNTIYF
TGTGCCAGCAGTGCTCGGGAGCCCGACAGGGACAACTCTGGAAACACCATATATTTT
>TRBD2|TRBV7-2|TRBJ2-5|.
CASSLQGGRAETQYF
TGTGCCAGCAGCTTACAGGGCGGGAGGGCAGAGACCCAGTACTTC
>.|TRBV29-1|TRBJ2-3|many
CSVSSFGDTQYF
TGCAGCGTTTCCTCTTTTGGAGATACGCAGTATTTT
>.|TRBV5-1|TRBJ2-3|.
CASSARDHITDTQYF
TGCGCCAGCAGCGCCCGGGACCACATCACAGATACGCAGTATTTT
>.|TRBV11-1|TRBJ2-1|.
CASMGGLRGFNEQFF
TGTGCCAGCATGGGGGGACTCAGAGGCTTTAATGAGCAGTTCTTC
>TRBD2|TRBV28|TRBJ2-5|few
CASRGTSGSETQYF
TGTGCCAGCAGGGGGACTAGCGGGAGTGAGACCCAGTACTTC
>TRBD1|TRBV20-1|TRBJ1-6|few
CSARPTGGFSPLHF
TGCAGTGCTAGACCGACAGGGGGCTTTTCACCCCTCCACTTT
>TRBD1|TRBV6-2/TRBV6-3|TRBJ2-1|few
CASSQDRVRNEQFF
TGTGCCAGCAGCCAAGACAGGGTTCGGAATGAGCAGTTCTTC
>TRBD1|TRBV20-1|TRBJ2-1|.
CSAGDRPSSYNEQFF
TGCAGTGCTGGGGACAGGCCGAGCTCCTACAATGAGCAGTTCTTC
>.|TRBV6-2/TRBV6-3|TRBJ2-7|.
CASRLDIVYEQYF
TGTGCCAGCAGACTCGACATAGTCTACGAGCAGTACTTC